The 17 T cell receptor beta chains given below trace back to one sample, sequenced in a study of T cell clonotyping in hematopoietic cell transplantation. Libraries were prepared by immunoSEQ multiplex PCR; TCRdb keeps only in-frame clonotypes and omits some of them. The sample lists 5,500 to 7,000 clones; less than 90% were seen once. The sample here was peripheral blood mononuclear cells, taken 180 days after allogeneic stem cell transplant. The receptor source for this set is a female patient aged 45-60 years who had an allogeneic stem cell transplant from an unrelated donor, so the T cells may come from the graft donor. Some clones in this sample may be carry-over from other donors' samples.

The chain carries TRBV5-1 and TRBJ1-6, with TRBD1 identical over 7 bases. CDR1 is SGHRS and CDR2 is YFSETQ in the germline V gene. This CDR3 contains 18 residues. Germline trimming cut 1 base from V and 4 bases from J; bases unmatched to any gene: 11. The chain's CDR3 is CASSLNGIGQAYNSPLHF. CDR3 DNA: TGCGCCAGCAGCTTGAATGGAATCGGACAGGCTTATAATTCACCCCTCCACTTT.

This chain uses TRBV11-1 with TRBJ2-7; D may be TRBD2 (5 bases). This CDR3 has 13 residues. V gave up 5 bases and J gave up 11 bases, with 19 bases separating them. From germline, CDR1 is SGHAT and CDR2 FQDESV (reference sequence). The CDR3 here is CASSRPGSPYKYF. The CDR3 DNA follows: TGTGCCAGCAGCCGCCCGGGGAGCCCCTACAAGTACTTC.

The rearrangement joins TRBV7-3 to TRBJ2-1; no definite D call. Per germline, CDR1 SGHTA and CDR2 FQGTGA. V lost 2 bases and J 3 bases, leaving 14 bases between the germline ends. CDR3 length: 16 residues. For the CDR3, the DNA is TGTGCCAGCAGCTTATCGGGCAGCAGCCGCTACAATGAGCAGTTCTTC. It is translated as CASSLSGSSRYNEQFF.

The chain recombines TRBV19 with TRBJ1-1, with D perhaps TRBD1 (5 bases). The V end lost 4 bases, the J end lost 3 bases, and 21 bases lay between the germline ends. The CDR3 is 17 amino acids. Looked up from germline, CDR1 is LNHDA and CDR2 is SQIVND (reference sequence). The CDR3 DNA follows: TGTGCCAGTAGTACCGGCCCCGGGAGGGGAGGGGACACTGAAGCTTTCTTT. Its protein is CASSTGPGRGGDTEAFF.

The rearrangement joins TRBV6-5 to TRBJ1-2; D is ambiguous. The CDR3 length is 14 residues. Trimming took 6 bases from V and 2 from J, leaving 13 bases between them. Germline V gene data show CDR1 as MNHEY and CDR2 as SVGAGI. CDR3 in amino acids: CASSPQRENYGYTF. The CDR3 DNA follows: TGTGCCAGCAGCCCCCAGCGGGAAAACTATGGCTACACCTTC.

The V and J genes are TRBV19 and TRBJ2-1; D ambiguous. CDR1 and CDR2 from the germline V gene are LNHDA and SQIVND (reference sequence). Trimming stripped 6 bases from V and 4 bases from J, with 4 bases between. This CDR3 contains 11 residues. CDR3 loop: CASRQYNEQFF. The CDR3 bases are TGTGCCAGTAGACAGTACAATGAGCAGTTCTTC.

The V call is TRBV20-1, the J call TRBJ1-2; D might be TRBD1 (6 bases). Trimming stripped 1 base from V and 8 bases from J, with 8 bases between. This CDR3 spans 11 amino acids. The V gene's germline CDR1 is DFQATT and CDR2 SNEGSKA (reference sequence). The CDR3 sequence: CSARVGGGYTF. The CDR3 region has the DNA TGCAGTGCTAGAGTCGGGGGCGGCTACACCTTC.

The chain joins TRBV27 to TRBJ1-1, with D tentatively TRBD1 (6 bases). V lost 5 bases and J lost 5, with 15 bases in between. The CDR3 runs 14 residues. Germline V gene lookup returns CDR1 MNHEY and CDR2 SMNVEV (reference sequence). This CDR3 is CASSPIDRRTEAFF. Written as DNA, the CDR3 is TGTGCCAGCAGTCCAATCGACAGGCGGACTGAAGCTTTCTTT.

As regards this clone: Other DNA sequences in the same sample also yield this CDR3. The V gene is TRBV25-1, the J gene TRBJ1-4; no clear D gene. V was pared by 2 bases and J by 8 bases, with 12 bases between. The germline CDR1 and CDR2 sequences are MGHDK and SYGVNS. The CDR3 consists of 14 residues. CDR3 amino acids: CASSEAGSGEKLFF. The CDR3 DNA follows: TGTGCCAGCAGTGAAGCCGGATCCGGCGAAAAACTGTTTTTT.

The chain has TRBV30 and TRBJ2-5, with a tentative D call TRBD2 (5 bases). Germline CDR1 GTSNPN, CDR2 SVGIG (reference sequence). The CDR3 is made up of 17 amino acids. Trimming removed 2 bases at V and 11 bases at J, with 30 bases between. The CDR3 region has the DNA TGTGCCTGGAGTATAGCGCGCGTTCGGGGATTTGCGGTGGAGCAGTACTTC. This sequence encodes CAWSIARVRGFAVEQYF. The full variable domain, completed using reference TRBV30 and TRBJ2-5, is SQTIHQWPATLVQPVGSPLSLECTVEGTSNPNLYWYRQAAGRGLQLLFYSVGIGQISSEVPQNLSASRPQDRQFILSSKKLLLSDSGFYLCAWSIARVRGFAVEQYFGPGTRLLVL.

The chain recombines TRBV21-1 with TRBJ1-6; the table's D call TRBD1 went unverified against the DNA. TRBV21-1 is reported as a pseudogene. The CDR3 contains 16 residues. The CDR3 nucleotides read TGTGCCAGCAGAAAGTGGAGGGGACAGAATAATTCACCCCTCCACTTT. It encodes CASRKWRGQNNSPLHF.

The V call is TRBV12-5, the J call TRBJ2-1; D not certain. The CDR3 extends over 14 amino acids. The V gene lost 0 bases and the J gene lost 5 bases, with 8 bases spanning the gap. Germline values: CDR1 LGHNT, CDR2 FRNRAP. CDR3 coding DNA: TGTGCTAGTGGTTTGGTAGAAGAGGACAATGAGCAGTTCTTC. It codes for CASGLVEEDNEQFF.

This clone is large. CDR3 loop: CASSSLTSGVGNEQFF. The CDR3 DNA follows: TGTGCCAGCAGCTCACTGACTAGCGGGGTAGGAAATGAGCAGTTCTTC. The chain links TRBV7-3 to TRBJ2-1, with 11 bases that match TRBD2. With V trimmed by 4 bases and J by 7 bases, 9 bases remained unmatched. Germline CDR1 and CDR2: SGHTA and FQGTGA. The CDR3 has 16 amino acids.

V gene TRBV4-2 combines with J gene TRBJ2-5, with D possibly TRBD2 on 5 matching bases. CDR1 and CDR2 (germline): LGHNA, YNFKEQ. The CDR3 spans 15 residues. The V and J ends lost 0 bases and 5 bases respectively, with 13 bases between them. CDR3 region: CASSQDPGRSETQYF. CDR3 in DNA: TGTGCCAGCAGCCAAGATCCGGGAAGATCGGAGACCCAGTACTTC.

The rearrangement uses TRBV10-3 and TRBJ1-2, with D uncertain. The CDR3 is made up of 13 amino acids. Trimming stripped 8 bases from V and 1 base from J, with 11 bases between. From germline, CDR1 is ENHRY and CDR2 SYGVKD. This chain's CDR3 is CAIAQDFNYGYTF. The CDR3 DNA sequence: TGTGCCATCGCGCAAGACTTTAACTATGGCTACACCTTC.

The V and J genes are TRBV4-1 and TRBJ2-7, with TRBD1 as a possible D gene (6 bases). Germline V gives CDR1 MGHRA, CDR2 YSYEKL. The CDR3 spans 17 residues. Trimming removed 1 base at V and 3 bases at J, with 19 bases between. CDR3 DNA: TGCGCCAGCAGCCAAGGCGGGCTGGGGACAAGTAACTACGAGCAGTACTTC. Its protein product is CASSQGGLGTSNYEQYF.

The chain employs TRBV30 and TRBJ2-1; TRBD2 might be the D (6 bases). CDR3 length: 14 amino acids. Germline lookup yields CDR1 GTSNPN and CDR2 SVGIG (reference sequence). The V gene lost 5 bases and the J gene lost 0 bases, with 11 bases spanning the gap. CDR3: CAWVRDSSYNEQFF. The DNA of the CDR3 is TGTGCCTGGGTCAGGGACTCCTCCTACAATGAGCAGTTCTTC. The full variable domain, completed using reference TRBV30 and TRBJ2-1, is SQTIHQWPATLVQPVGSPLSLECTVEGTSNPNLYWYRQAAGRGLQLLFYSVGIGQISSEVPQNLSASRPQDRQFILSSKKLLLSDSGFYLCAWVRDSSYNEQFFGPGTRLTVL.